A selection of T cell receptor beta chains follows, all from one sample in a study of blood T cell repertoires in COVID-19. Data came from immunoSEQ multiplex PCR; TCRdb stores just in-frame clones and leaves some out. The table includes 250,000 to 300,000 clones, roughly 80% detected once. The material sequenced was peripheral blood. Every receptor here comes from a man between 60 and 70 years old who had recovered from COVID-19. Both conserved end residues are part of each CDR3. The D gene is left open where the match is weak. Expanded clones get a size class; other rows say once, few or many, or leave the size out.

V: TRBV7-8; J: TRBJ2-3; D: TRBD2; size: NA; DNA: TGTGCCAGCAGCCCGAGACCGGGACTAGCCCTTTTTACGCAGTATTTT; CDR3: CASSPRPGLALFTQYF
V: TRBV5-4; J: TRBJ2-7; D: TRBD2; size: NA; DNA: TGTGCCAGCAGCCCGGGGGGCTCCTACGAGCAGTACTTC; CDR3: CASSPGGSYEQYF
V: TRBV2; J: TRBJ1-1; D: NA; size: NA; DNA: TGTGCCAGCAGTGCAAGCGGCCCTCCCGGAAAGGCTTTCTTT; CDR3: CASSASGPPGKAFF
V: TRBV28; J: TRBJ2-1; D: TRBD1; size: NA; DNA: TGTGCCAGCAGAAGGGACAGGGGGGGGAATGAGCAGTTCTTC; CDR3: CASRRDRGGNEQFF
V: TRBV3-1/TRBV3-2; J: TRBJ2-3; D: NA; size: NA; DNA: TGTGCCAGCAGCCTAGCAAAGGGAGTCTCTTTTGCAGATACGCAGTATTTT; CDR3: CASSLAKGVSFADTQYF
V: TRBV7-3; J: TRBJ1-3; D: NA; size: once; DNA: TGTGCCAGCAGCCCGACGGGGATCTCTGGAAACACCATATATTTT; CDR3: CASSPTGISGNTIYF
V: TRBV29-1; J: TRBJ1-1; D: TRBD1; size: NA; DNA: TGCAGCGTTGAAGTCCGGACAGGGGGTATTTACACTGAAGCTTTCTTT; CDR3: CSVEVRTGGIYTEAFF
V: TRBV5-5; J: TRBJ2-5; D: NA; size: NA; DNA: TGTGCCAGCAGCTTGGGAGGGCTTCAAGAGACCCAGTACTTC; CDR3: CASSLGGLQETQYF
V: TRBV30; J: TRBJ2-3; D: TRBD2; size: NA; DNA: TGTGCCTGGAGTGTTAGCGGGAGGGCCCTTTCAGAAGCGCAGTATTTT; CDR3: CAWSVSGRALSEAQYF
V: TRBV5-1; J: TRBJ1-4; D: TRBD1; size: NA; DNA: TGCGCCAGCAGCACGGGGACAGGTACTGAAAAACTGTTTTTT; CDR3: CASSTGTGTEKLFF
V: TRBV10-3; J: TRBJ2-3; D: TRBD2; size: NA; DNA: TGTGCCATCAGTGACGGGACTAGCAGAACAGATACGCAGTATTTT; CDR3: CAISDGTSRTDTQYF
V: TRBV10-2; J: TRBJ1-5; D: TRBD1; size: once; DNA: TGCGCCAGCAGCCCAGGGGGGTGGCAGCCCCAGCATTTT; CDR3: CASSPGGWQPQHF
V: TRBV7-8; J: TRBJ2-4; D: TRBD1; size: NA; DNA: TGTGCCAGCAGCACACGACAGGGGATAGGAAACATTCAGTACTTC; CDR3: CASSTRQGIGNIQYF
V: TRBV5-1; J: TRBJ2-7; D: NA; size: few; DNA: TGCGCCAGCACGCTCGACGGGACCTACGAGCAGTACTTC; CDR3: CASTLDGTYEQYF
V: TRBV7-2; J: TRBJ1-1; D: NA; size: NA; DNA: TGTGCCAGCAGCTTAGCCGGACAGATGAACACTGAAGCTTTCTTT; CDR3: CASSLAGQMNTEAFF
V: TRBV7-9; J: TRBJ2-7; D: NA; size: NA; DNA: TGTGCCAGCAGCTTAACGGGAGCGAACTCCTACGAGCAGTACTTC; CDR3: CASSLTGANSYEQYF
V: TRBV27; J: TRBJ2-3; D: TRBD1; size: few; DNA: TGTGCCAGCAGTTTCAGACAGGGGCGAGGGTCAGATACGCAGTATTTT; CDR3: CASSFRQGRGSDTQYF
V: TRBV19; J: TRBJ2-7; D: NA; size: NA; DNA: TGTGCCAGTAGTACGGGGTCTTACGAGCAGTACTTC; CDR3: CASSTGSYEQYF
V: TRBV18; J: TRBJ2-3; D: TRBD2; size: NA; DNA: TGTGCCAGCTCACCACGGGGAGGGATGGATACGCAGTATTTT; CDR3: CASSPRGGMDTQYF
V: TRBV3-1/TRBV3-2; J: TRBJ2-5; D: TRBD1; size: NA; DNA: TGTGCCAGCAGCAGGGACAGGGGAACTACCCGCGGGGAGACCCAGTACTTC; CDR3: CASSRDRGTTRGETQYF
V: TRBV6-1; J: TRBJ1-5; D: NA; size: NA; DNA: TGTGCCAGCAGTGAATTGGGGGGTCGGGGCAATCAGCCCCAGCATTTT; CDR3: CASSELGGRGNQPQHF
V: TRBV9; J: TRBJ2-2; D: TRBD1; size: NA; DNA: TGTGCCAGCAGCGTACCACAGGGGTCCGGGGAGCTGTTTTTT; CDR3: CASSVPQGSGELFF
V: TRBV5-4; J: TRBJ1-2; D: NA; size: NA; DNA: TGTGCCAGCAGCTTGGATTCAAGGGACTGGGGCTACACCTTC; CDR3: CASSLDSRDWGYTF
V: TRBV7-8; J: TRBJ2-2; D: NA; size: NA; DNA: TGTGCCAGCAGCCCACGGACCGGGGAGCTGTTTTTT; CDR3: CASSPRTGELFF
V: TRBV13; J: TRBJ2-2; D: NA; size: NA; DNA: TGTGCCAGCAGCTGGACAGCCGGGGAGCTGTTTTTT; CDR3: CASSWTAGELFF